Listed below are T cell receptor beta chains from one sample, sequenced in a study of T cell repertoires in cytomegalovirus infection. TCRdb recomputed calls from the reads with MiXCR, one row per CDR3 protein. Here the sample spans 200,000 to 250,000 distinct CDR3 sequences, around 35% being singletons. Their cognate antigens are unknown. The input for sequencing was CD8+ T cells from cultured PBMCs, taken from culture after CMV antigen stimulation. These receptor sequences come from a human donor in good health (CMV status not recorded). Some clones in this sample may be carry-over from other donors' samples. The CDR3 runs from the conserved cysteine through the conserved F or W. The D gene is left open where the match is weak. For some rows the clone size is stated as once, few or many, or as a class when expanded; others skip it.

v_gene	d_gene	abundance	j_gene	CDR3aa	CDR3nt
TRBV7-8	TRBD2	-	TRBJ2-7	CASSLPGLVSYEQYF	TGTGCCAGCAGCCTCCCGGGACTAGTAAGCTACGAGCAGTACTTC
TRBV7-6	-	few	TRBJ1-2	CASSGGKGSIDGYTF	TGTGCCAGCAGCGGGGGAAAGGGATCCATCGATGGCTACACCTTC
TRBV7-3	TRBD2	-	TRBJ2-5	CASSLQGLAEPGTQYF	TGTGCCAGCAGCTTACAAGGACTAGCGGAGCCAGGGACCCAGTACTTC
TRBV7-3	-	few	TRBJ1-1	CASSLIYSQNTEAFF	TGTGCCAGCAGCTTAATATACTCGCAGAACACTGAAGCTTTCTTT
TRBV7-9	-	-	TRBJ1-1	CASSFGDLTEAFF	TGTGCCAGCAGCTTCGGAGACCTCACTGAAGCTTTCTTT
TRBV14	TRBD2	-	TRBJ2-3	CASSYAGGYNTQYF	TGTGCCAGCAGCTACGCGGGAGGTTATAATACGCAGTATTTT
TRBV28	TRBD1	few	TRBJ1-5	CASSSGYRTGHYSNQPQHF	TGTGCCAGCAGTTCCGGGTATCGGACAGGCCACTATAGCAATCAGCCCCAGCATTTT
TRBV19	-	-	TRBJ2-4	CASGGVAAKNIQYF	TGTGCCAGTGGGGGTGTGGCAGCCAAAAACATTCAGTACTTC
TRBV28	TRBD2	many	TRBJ2-7	CASKGGLAAVQQYF	TGTGCCAGCAAAGGTGGGCTAGCGGCTGTGCAGCAGTACTTC
TRBV27	-	-	TRBJ1-2	CGTMGPAPNYGYTF	TGTGGGACCATGGGCCCGGCCCCAAACTATGGCTACACCTTC
TRBV3-1	-	-	TRBJ1-1	CASSLTPPLSTEAFF	TGTGCCAGCAGCCTCACCCCGCCGCTATCTACTGAAGCTTTCTTT
TRBV4-1	-	few	TRBJ1-5	CASSQELGQSNQPQHF	TGCGCCAGCAGCCAAGAATTAGGGCAGAGCAATCAGCCCCAGCATTTT
TRBV28	-	-	TRBJ2-7	CASSWGTYEQYF	TGTGCCAGCAGTTGGGGGACCTACGAGCAGTACTTC
TRBV27	-	-	TRBJ1-1	CASSPGVTLNTEAFF	TGTGCCAGCAGTCCAGGAGTTACCCTGAACACTGAAGCTTTCTTT
TRBV19	TRBD2	-	TRBJ2-1	CATATSGGRYNEQFF	TGTGCCACGGCGACTAGCGGGGGGAGGTACAATGAGCAGTTCTTC
TRBV19	-	-	TRBJ2-5	CARDGANKDQETQYF	TGTGCCAGGGACGGAGCCAACAAAGACCAAGAGACCCAGTACTTC
TRBV28	TRBD1	-	TRBJ1-2	CASSLYPRDSNYGYTF	TGTGCCAGCAGTTTATACCCCCGGGACAGCAACTATGGCTACACCTTC
TRBV7-8	-	-	TRBJ2-1	CASSLVGEGHNEQFF	TGTGCCAGCAGCTTAGTGGGCGAGGGGCACAATGAGCAGTTCTTC
TRBV7-3	TRBD2	many	TRBJ2-2	CASSTRTSGRAGNTGELFF	TGTGCCAGCAGCACTAGGACTAGCGGGAGGGCCGGGAACACCGGGGAGCTGTTTTTT
TRBV11-2	-	-	TRBJ1-1	CASSLEWGALATEAFF	TGTGCCAGCAGCTTAGAGTGGGGGGCGCTTGCCACTGAAGCTTTCTTT
TRBV20-1	TRBD1	few	TRBJ2-4	CSAGTVSLLAKNIQYF	TGCAGTGCCGGGACAGTCTCTTTGCTAGCCAAAAACATTCAGTACTTC
TRBV7-6	TRBD1	many	TRBJ1-1	CASSLWRTGGILNTEAFF	TGTGCCAGCAGCTTATGGAGGACAGGGGGGATCCTAAACACTGAAGCTTTCTTT
TRBV12-3/TRBV12-4	-	-	TRBJ1-5	CASSRDPNSNQPQHF	TGTGCCAGCAGTAGGGATCCAAATAGCAATCAGCCCCAGCATTTT
TRBV5-6	-	many	TRBJ1-1	CASSPSTGTEAFF	TGTGCCAGCAGCCCGTCGACAGGTACTGAAGCTTTCTTT
TRBV7-3	TRBD2	few	TRBJ2-1	CASSITGGRRDEQFF	TGTGCCAGCAGCATTACGGGGGGGCGACGCGATGAGCAGTTCTTC
TRBV6-6	-	-	TRBJ2-7	CASSNIRSVREQYF	TGTGCCAGCAGTAACATCCGGTCAGTGAGGGAGCAGTACTTC
TRBV28	-	-	TRBJ2-7	CASSSAVISYEQYF	TGTGCCAGCAGTTCGGCGGTTATATCCTACGAGCAGTACTTC
TRBV14	-	-	TRBJ2-7	CASTGRSSYEQYF	TGTGCCAGCACGGGGAGGAGCTCCTACGAGCAGTACTTC
TRBV19	-	-	TRBJ1-2	CASTYRGANYGYTF	TGTGCCAGTACTTACCGGGGAGCGAACTATGGCTACACCTTC
TRBV12-5	-	-	TRBJ2-7	CASGPTGTTYEQYF	TGTGCTAGTGGCCCCACCGGGACCACCTACGAGCAGTACTTC
TRBV12-3/TRBV12-4	-	few	TRBJ2-1	CASLRDSSNEQFF	TGTGCCAGCCTCCGGGACTCTTCCAATGAGCAGTTCTTC
TRBV6-4	-	-	TRBJ1-5	CASQGGGKLQPQHF	TGTGCCAGTCAAGGGGGGGGGAAACTTCAGCCCCAGCATTTT
TRBV6-1	TRBD1	few	TRBJ2-5	CASMRSLDRGPEETQYF	TGTGCCAGCATGAGAAGCTTAGACAGGGGGCCGGAAGAGACCCAGTACTTC
TRBV4-2	-	-	TRBJ2-3	CASSQAHSGTLGSRDTQYF	TGTGCCAGCAGCCAAGCCCATTCCGGGACTTTGGGGTCCCGAGATACGCAGTATTTT
TRBV2	-	-	TRBJ2-5	CASKEGGGETQYF	TGTGCCAGCAAAGAGGGGGGAGGAGAGACCCAGTACTTC
TRBV2	-	-	TRBJ2-2	CASTTDRDENTGELFF	TGTGCCAGCACCACGGACAGAGACGAGAACACCGGGGAGCTGTTTTTT
TRBV27	-	-	TRBJ2-1	CASSLILGNEQFF	TGTGCCAGCAGTTTAATCCTTGGCAATGAGCAGTTCTTC
TRBV18	-	-	TRBJ2-1	CASSPSRDSSYNEQFF	TGTGCCAGCTCACCCTCCCGGGACTCGTCCTACAATGAGCAGTTCTTC
TRBV7-8	-	few	TRBJ1-3	CASTPGANRNTIYF	TGTGCCAGCACCCCAGGGGCGAACAGAAACACCATATATTTT
TRBV20-1	-	few	TRBJ2-7	CSAGGAPVGTTGEQYF	TGCAGTGCCGGAGGTGCCCCGGTCGGAACAACTGGTGAGCAGTACTTC
TRBV15	TRBD2	-	TRBJ2-3	CATSRVGAGGTDTQYF	TGTGCCACCAGCAGAGTCGGAGCGGGGGGCACAGATACGCAGTATTTT
TRBV28	-	few	TRBJ1-5	CASSSRSQPQHF	TGTGCCAGCAGTTCCCGGTCTCAGCCCCAGCATTTT
TRBV7-9	TRBD2	few	TRBJ2-7	CASSLVRLAEDYEQYF	TGTGCCAGCAGCCTCGTCCGACTAGCGGAGGACTACGAGCAGTACTTC
TRBV4-2	TRBD2	-	TRBJ2-2	CASSQVGRVRGTGELFF	TGTGCCAGCAGCCAAGTTGGGAGGGTGAGAGGGACCGGGGAGCTGTTTTTT
TRBV27	-	-	TRBJ1-5	CASSPRRLVDQPQHF	TGTGCCAGCAGTCCCCGCCGCCTCGTTGATCAGCCCCAGCATTTT
TRBV11-2	-	-	TRBJ2-2	CASSLVSHRLVPNTGELFF	TGTGCCAGCAGCTTAGTAAGCCACAGGCTCGTGCCGAACACCGGGGAGCTGTTTTTT
TRBV24-1	-	few	TRBJ1-1	CATSAGLGTEAFF	TGTGCCACCAGTGCGGGATTGGGCACTGAAGCTTTCTTT
TRBV20-1	-	-	TRBJ2-7	CSARLRVRAYEQYF	TGCAGTGCTAGACTCAGGGTCAGAGCCTACGAGCAGTACTTC
TRBV6-6	TRBD1	-	TRBJ1-1	CASRERDRGRVEAFF	TGTGCCAGCAGGGAACGGGACAGGGGGCGTGTTGAAGCTTTCTTT
TRBV27	-	-	TRBJ1-1	CASKRGGSEAFF	TGTGCCAGCAAACGGGGGGGTTCTGAAGCTTTCTTT
TRBV27	TRBD1	few	TRBJ2-1	CASSFRRGNNEQFF	TGTGCCAGCAGTTTCCGCAGGGGGAATAATGAGCAGTTCTTC
TRBV27	-	-	TRBJ1-5	CASSFRTADQPQHF	TGTGCCAGCAGTTTCAGGACAGCTGATCAGCCCCAGCATTTT
TRBV12-5	-	-	TRBJ2-5	CASGPEAGFQETQHF	TGTGCTAGTGGTCCTGAAGCCGGGTTCCAAGAGACCCAGCACTTC
TRBV6-1	-	few	TRBJ1-6	CASSVDPGTPNSPLHF	TGTGCCAGCAGTGTGGATCCCGGGACACCGAATTCACCCCTCCACTTT
TRBV6-6	-	-	TRBJ2-2	CASSVPGRTGELFF	TGTGCCAGCAGCGTTCCGGGTAGGACCGGGGAGCTGTTTTTT
TRBV15	-	few	TRBJ1-4	CATSREGAGEKLFF	TGTGCCACCAGCAGAGAGGGGGCTGGAGAAAAACTGTTTTTT
TRBV30	-	-	TRBJ2-7	CAWSVQGTHHEQYF	TGTGCCTGGAGTGTGCAGGGGACCCACCACGAGCAGTACTTC